The 4 T cell receptor beta chains listed next were all sequenced from one sample in a study of blood T cell repertoires in COVID-19 (dated by TCRdb to the early 2020s). Receptor amplification or capture employed the immunoSEQ multiplex PCR assay. As stored in TCRdb, this immuneACCESS dataset retains in-frame rearrangements with V and J assigned. A fraction of the clones does not appear; measured against another copy, unresolved V genes explain less than half of the discrepancy, and the remainder lacks a known reason. The sample records 50,000 to 85,000 clones, about nine tenths of which are singletons. Clones ranked in the top ten supply around 6.7% of the sample. Sequences were obtained from peripheral blood. These TCRs come from a human donor in a cohort sampled during active COVID-19.

This clone was observed a few times. J is TRBJ1-5 and V is TRBV5-1; 7 bases match TRBD1. Germline CDR1 is SGHRS and CDR2 is YFSETQ. CDR3 length: 15 amino acids. Unmatched junction bases numbered 7, after V lost 4 bases and J lost 3 bases. The CDR3 DNA sequence: TGCGCCAGCAGCCAAGGGGACAGAAACAATCAGCCCCAGCATTTT. This sequence encodes CASSQGDRNNQPQHF.

The chain couples TRBV19 to TRBJ1-1; D is ambiguous. The CDR3 runs to 13 residues. Germline CDR1 is LNHDA and CDR2 is SQIVND (reference sequence). V lost 4 bases and J lost 2, with 8 bases in between. The CDR3 bases are TGTGCCAGTAGTACAATCGGTAACACTGAAGCTTTCTTT. Residues: CASSTIGNTEAFF.

J is TRBJ1-6 and V is TRBV7-2, with 8 bases aligning to TRBD1. Trimming at V came to 3 bases and at J to 6 bases, leaving 4 bases not matched to a gene. CDR1 is SGHTA, CDR2 FQGNSA, per germline. This CDR3 has 15 residues. The CDR3 spells CASSFVTGANSPLHF. The DNA of the CDR3 is TGTGCCAGCAGCTTCGTGACAGGGGCTAATTCACCCCTCCACTTT.

The chain combines TRBV18 with TRBJ2-5; TRBD1 agrees at 7 bases. The CDR3 is 14 amino acids. Per germline, CDR1 KGHSH and CDR2 LQKENI. Trimming took 3 bases from V and 3 from J; bases not matched to a gene: 4. CDR3 nucleotide sequence: TGTGCCAGCTCACCTCGACAGGGTAAAGAGACCCAGTACTTC. This translates into CASSPRQGKETQYF.